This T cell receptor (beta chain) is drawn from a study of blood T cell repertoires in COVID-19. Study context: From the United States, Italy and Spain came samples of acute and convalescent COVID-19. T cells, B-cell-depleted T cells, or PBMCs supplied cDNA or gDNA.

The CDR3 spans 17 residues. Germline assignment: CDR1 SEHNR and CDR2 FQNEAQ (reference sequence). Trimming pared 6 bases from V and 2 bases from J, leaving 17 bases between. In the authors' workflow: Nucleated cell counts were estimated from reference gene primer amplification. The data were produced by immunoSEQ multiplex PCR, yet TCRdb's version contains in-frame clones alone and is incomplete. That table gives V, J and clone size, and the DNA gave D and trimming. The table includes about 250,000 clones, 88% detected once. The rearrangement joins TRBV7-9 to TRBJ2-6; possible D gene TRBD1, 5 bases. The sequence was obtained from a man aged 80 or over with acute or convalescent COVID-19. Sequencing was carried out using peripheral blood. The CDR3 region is CASSSGYLGTGANVLTF. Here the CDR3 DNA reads TGTGCCAGCAGTTCAGGGTATTTGGGTACTGGGGCCAACGTCCTGACTTTC.